This T cell receptor beta chain comes out of a study of blood T cell repertoires in COVID-19. At the level of the study: COVID-19 samples, acute and convalescent, were from the United States, Italy and Spain. From T cells, B-cell-depleted T cells, or PBMCs came the material, which was cDNA or gDNA.

The study assigned cohorts using participant-reported clinical history. In the original analysis: Reference gene primer amplification in the assay estimated nucleated cell counts. Clones were sequenced by immunoSEQ multiplex PCR, and TCRdb holds only the in-frame ones, with some missing. The DNA was the basis for D and trimming; V, J and clone size are from that table. The sample carries 150,000 to 250,000 clones, 65% to 90% recorded once. The CDR3 runs to 10 residues. Germline CDR1 reads MNHEY; CDR2 reads SVGAGI. V was clipped by 10 bases and J by 6 bases, with 8 bases between them. This sequence was found in a man in his forties or fifties who had recovered from COVID-19. V gene TRBV6-5 combines with J gene TRBJ2-3; D is undetermined. Sequencing was done on a sample of PBMCs or T cells enriched from blood (not recorded which). Here the CDR3 DNA reads TGTGCCACCTCAGTTGATACGCAGTATTTT. Translated, it gives CATSVDTQYF.